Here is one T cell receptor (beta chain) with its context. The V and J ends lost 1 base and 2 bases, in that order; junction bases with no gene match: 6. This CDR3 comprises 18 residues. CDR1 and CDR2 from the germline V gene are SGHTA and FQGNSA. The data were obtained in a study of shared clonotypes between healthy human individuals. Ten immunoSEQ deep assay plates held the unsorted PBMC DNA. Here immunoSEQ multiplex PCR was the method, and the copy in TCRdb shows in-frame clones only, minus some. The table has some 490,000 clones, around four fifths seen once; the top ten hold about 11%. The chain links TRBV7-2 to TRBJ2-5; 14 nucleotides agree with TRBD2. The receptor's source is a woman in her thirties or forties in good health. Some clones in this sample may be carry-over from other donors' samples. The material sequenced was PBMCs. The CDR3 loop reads CASSLGLAGGPRQETQYF. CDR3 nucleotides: TGTGCCAGCAGCTTAGGACTAGCGGGAGGGCCCAGGCAAGAGACCCAGTACTTC.